The clone carrying this TCR beta chain was observed a few times. The CDR3 length is 13 residues. V was shortened by 5 bases and J by 4 bases, with 11 bases between the two germline ends. CDR1 is SGHRS, CDR2 YFSETQ, per germline. The source of the sample is a study of early T cells in non-severe SARS-CoV-2 infection. Study details: Sequencing was performed on bulk RNA from unsorted whole blood, leaving chains unpaired.

Individual cDNA molecules carried attached unique molecular identifiers. MiXCR was run by TCRdb on the 5' RACE reads, yielding one entry per CDR3 protein. This sample yields about 77,000 distinct CDR3 sequences, of which roughly a sixth are seen a single time; approximately 2.9% belongs to the top ten. The sequenced sample consisted of whole blood. This sequence joins TRBV5-1 and TRBJ2-3; D is perhaps TRBD1 (5 bases). This TCR was recovered from an adult who was a healthcare worker with PCR-confirmed SARS-CoV-2 infection or an uninfected control (not recorded which). In DNA form, the CDR3 reads TGCGCCAGCAGACCAGACAGTCCAGATACGCAGTATTTT. As protein: CASRPDSPDTQYF.